These T cell receptor beta chains were read from a single sample in a study of shared clonotypes between healthy human individuals. Data came from immunoSEQ multiplex PCR; TCRdb stores just in-frame clones and leaves some out. This table has a few million clones, around nine tenths appearing once. Material: naive CD4+ T cells sorted from blood. These receptors all come from a man between 18 and 29 years old in good health. CDR3s include the opening cysteine and the closing phenylalanine or tryptophan. D genes are given only for firm matches. Part of the rows lack a size; the others show once, few, many or a class for expanded clones.

CDR3aa	CDR3nt	d_gene	j_gene	v_gene	abundance
CASTLGQMGNYEQYF	TGTGCCAGCACCCTGGGACAGATGGGGAACTACGAGCAGTACTTC	TRBD1	TRBJ2-7	TRBV7-9	-
CASSADRFGILSYEQYF	TGTGCCAGCAGCGCCGACAGGTTTGGGATCCTTTCCTACGAGCAGTACTTC	-	TRBJ2-7	TRBV28	once
CASSLDRQRREQFF	TGTGCCAGCAGCTTAGATCGGCAGCGCCGCGAGCAGTTCTTC	-	TRBJ2-1	TRBV11-2	-
CASRQGADTQYF	TGTGCCAGCCGACAGGGGGCGGATACGCAGTATTTT	TRBD1	TRBJ2-3	TRBV28	-
CASSLGGHTEAFF	TGTGCCAGCAGTTTAGGAGGGCACACTGAAGCTTTCTTT	-	TRBJ1-1	TRBV28	-
CSVEDLNYGYTF	TGCAGCGTTGAAGATTTGAATTATGGCTACACCTTC	-	TRBJ1-2	TRBV29-1	-
CASSILSDTQYF	TGTGCCAGCAGCATCTTATCAGATACGCAGTATTTT	-	TRBJ2-3	TRBV21-1	-
CASSEDSSYNSPLHF	TGTGCCAGCAGTGAAGACAGCTCCTATAATTCACCCCTCCACTTT	-	TRBJ1-6	TRBV6-1	-
CASSLVQIVGVKETQYF	TGTGCCAGCAGCTTGGTTCAAATAGTCGGCGTTAAAGAGACCCAGTACTTC	-	TRBJ2-5	TRBV5-5	-
CASSAGLTYEQYF	TGCGCCAGCAGCGCCGGACTAACCTACGAGCAGTACTTC	-	TRBJ2-7	TRBV5-1	-
CASSLAMGTVTGGYTF	TGTGCCAGCAGCTTGGCGATGGGGACCGTAACTGGTGGCTACACCTTC	-	TRBJ1-2	TRBV5-4	-
CASSPGDRTTDTQYF	TGCGCCAGCAGCCCCGGGGACAGAACCACAGATACGCAGTATTTT	TRBD1	TRBJ2-3	TRBV4-1	-
CASSPLKGNQPQHF	TGTGCCAGCAGCCCGCTGAAGGGCAATCAGCCCCAGCATTTT	-	TRBJ1-5	TRBV11-2	-
CASSLWLAGGQETQYF	TGTGCCAGCAGTTTATGGCTAGCGGGGGGGCAAGAGACCCAGTACTTC	TRBD2	TRBJ2-5	TRBV28	once
CASSAPGPTYEQYF	TGTGCCAGCAGTGCCCCGGGACCTACCTACGAGCAGTACTTC	-	TRBJ2-7	TRBV6-1	-
CASSQDSLGAKNIQYF	TGCGCCAGCAGCCAAGACAGCCTAGGAGCCAAAAACATTCAGTACTTC	-	TRBJ2-4	TRBV4-3	-
CSVQQGRADTQYF	TGCAGCGTTCAGCAGGGGCGAGCAGATACGCAGTATTTT	-	TRBJ2-3	TRBV29-1	-
CASSLGSGENIQYF	TGTGCCAGCAGCTTGGGGTCGGGGGAAAACATTCAGTACTTC	-	TRBJ2-4	TRBV5-8	-
CASSSTGTSGSYNEQFF	TGCGCCAGCAGCTCAACCGGGACTAGCGGGTCCTACAATGAGCAGTTCTTC	TRBD2	TRBJ2-1	TRBV5-1	-
CASSFGGSNQPQHF	TGTGCCAGCAGTTTCGGCGGGAGCAATCAGCCCCAGCATTTT	-	TRBJ1-5	TRBV28	-
CASSVNQGAGTEAFF	TGTGCCAGCAGCGTCAATCAGGGGGCTGGAACTGAAGCTTTCTTT	TRBD1	TRBJ1-1	TRBV9	-
CSVEYAGGYNEQYF	TGCAGCGTTGAATACGCGGGAGGTTACAACGAGCAGTACTTC	TRBD2	TRBJ2-7	TRBV29-1	-
CASSLTQNTGELFF	TGCGCCAGCAGCTTGACACAGAACACCGGGGAGCTGTTTTTT	-	TRBJ2-2	TRBV5-1	-
CASSSGWGSSTDTQYF	TGCGCCAGCAGCTCCGGGTGGGGTTCTAGCACAGATACGCAGTATTTT	-	TRBJ2-3	TRBV5-1	once
CATSNRVSSDTEAFF	TGTGCCACCAGCAACAGGGTTAGTTCGGACACTGAAGCTTTCTTT	-	TRBJ1-1	TRBV15	-
CASSARSPGTDIYNEQFF	TGTGCCAGCAGCGCGAGAAGCCCCGGGACAGATATTTACAATGAGCAGTTCTTC	TRBD1	TRBJ2-1	TRBV9	-
CASSWGNPGQKETQYF	TGCGCCAGCAGCTGGGGGAATCCGGGACAGAAAGAGACCCAGTACTTC	TRBD1	TRBJ2-5	TRBV5-1	-
CASSDWIERVLVLYGYTF	TGTGCCAGCAGTGACTGGATCGAACGGGTCTTGGTTCTGTATGGCTACACCTTC	-	TRBJ1-2	TRBV6-4	-
CASSLELNQETQYF	TGTGCCAGCAGCTTGGAGCTAAACCAAGAGACCCAGTACTTC	-	TRBJ2-5	TRBV5-4	-
CASSTGQGYYGYTF	TGTGCCAGCAGCACCGGACAGGGTTACTATGGCTACACCTTC	TRBD1	TRBJ1-2	TRBV9	-
CASSQTGMGRRELFF	TGCGCCAGCAGCCAAACGGGGATGGGAAGGAGGGAGCTGTTTTTT	-	TRBJ2-2	TRBV4-1	-
CASSPMGPSTDTQYF	TGCGCCAGCAGCCCCATGGGACCGAGCACAGATACGCAGTATTTT	-	TRBJ2-3	TRBV5-1	-
CASSLAPTGGDTQYF	TGTGCCAGCAGCTTGGCCCCGACGGGGGGGGATACGCAGTATTTT	TRBD2	TRBJ2-3	TRBV5-4	-
CASTLRTGANVLTF	TGTGCCAGCACCCTTCGAACTGGGGCCAACGTCCTGACTTTC	-	TRBJ2-6	TRBV5-5	once
CASSDQGRAFF	TGTGCCAGCAGTGATCAGGGGAGAGCTTTCTTT	-	TRBJ1-1	TRBV2	few
CASSKSPRDQAKNIQYF	TGCGCCAGCAGCAAAAGCCCCCGGGACCAGGCCAAAAACATTCAGTACTTC	-	TRBJ2-4	TRBV5-1	-
CAWSVGQAYYGYTF	TGTGCCTGGAGTGTTGGACAGGCGTATTATGGCTACACCTTC	TRBD1	TRBJ1-2	TRBV30	-
CAGRGDAYNEQFF	TGTGCCGGCAGGGGGGACGCCTACAATGAGCAGTTCTTC	-	TRBJ2-1	TRBV2	-
CASSIPRGRALGNNEQFF	TGTGCCAGTAGTATCCCCAGGGGCAGGGCGCTGGGTAACAATGAGCAGTTCTTC	-	TRBJ2-1	TRBV19	once
CASSQESTLPGNTIYF	TGCGCCAGCAGCCAGGAAAGTACCTTGCCTGGAAACACCATATATTTT	-	TRBJ1-3	TRBV4-3	-
CASSQPGQNNSPLHF	TGCGCCAGCAGCCAGCCGGGACAAAATAATTCACCCCTCCACTTT	-	TRBJ1-6	TRBV4-1	few
CASSARQGANYNEQFF	TGTGCCAGCAGCGCCCGACAGGGGGCGAACTACAATGAGCAGTTCTTC	TRBD1	TRBJ2-1	TRBV9	-
CASRGTSGVTDTQYF	TGTGCCAGCAGGGGGACTAGCGGGGTCACAGATACGCAGTATTTT	TRBD2	TRBJ2-3	TRBV2	-
CASSGQGGSNQPQHF	TGTGCCAGCAGTGGTCAGGGCGGCAGCAATCAGCCCCAGCATTTT	-	TRBJ1-5	TRBV6-1	-
CATLKAGTGYEQYF	TGTGCCACCCTAAAGGCCGGGACAGGCTACGAGCAGTACTTC	TRBD1	TRBJ2-7	TRBV27	-
CASTLGQGFYNEQFF	TGTGCCAGTACACTGGGACAGGGGTTCTACAATGAGCAGTTCTTC	TRBD1	TRBJ2-1	TRBV19	-
CASSVAGTGYVLTF	TGTGCCAGCAGCGTAGCGGGGACAGGGTACGTCCTGACTTTC	TRBD1	TRBJ2-6	TRBV9	-
CASSQGTYGDTQYF	TGTGCCAGCAGCCAAGGGACCTACGGGGATACGCAGTATTTT	-	TRBJ2-3	TRBV28	-